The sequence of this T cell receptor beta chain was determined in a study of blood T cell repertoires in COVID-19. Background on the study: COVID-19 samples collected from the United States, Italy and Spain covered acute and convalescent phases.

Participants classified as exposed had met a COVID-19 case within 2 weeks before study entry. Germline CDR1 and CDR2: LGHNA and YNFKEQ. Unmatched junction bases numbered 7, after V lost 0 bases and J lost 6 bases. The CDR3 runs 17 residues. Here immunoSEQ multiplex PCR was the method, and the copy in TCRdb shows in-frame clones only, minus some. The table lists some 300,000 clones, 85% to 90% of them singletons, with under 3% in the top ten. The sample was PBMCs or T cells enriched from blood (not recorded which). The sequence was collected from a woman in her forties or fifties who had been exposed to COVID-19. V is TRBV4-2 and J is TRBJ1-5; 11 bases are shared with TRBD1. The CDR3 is CASSQDEGTGGFQPQHF. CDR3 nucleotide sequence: TGTGCCAGCAGCCAAGATGAGGGGACAGGGGGGTTTCAGCCCCAGCATTTT.